These 20 T cell receptor beta chains originate from one sample sequenced in a study of early T cells in non-severe SARS-CoV-2 infection. TCRdb reanalysed the 5' RACE reads using MiXCR and keeps one entry per CDR3 protein. Here the sample spans about 110,000 distinct CDR3 sequences, over 8.5% being singletons. The sample was whole blood. The origin of the receptors is an adult who was a healthcare worker with PCR-confirmed SARS-CoV-2 infection or an uninfected control (not recorded which).

This clonotype was observed at least ten times. The gene calls are TRBV30 and TRBJ1-1; D not resolved. The V end lost 3 bases, the J end lost 0 bases, and 5 bases lay between the germline ends. This CDR3 comprises 12 residues. Germline CDR1 is GTSNPN and CDR2 is SVGIG (reference sequence). The CDR3 here is CAWSPVNTEAFF. The CDR3 DNA reads as TGTGCCTGGAGCCCCGTGAACACTGAAGCTTTCTTT.

There are many counts of this clonotype. CDR3 sequence: CATSLRGGTEAFF. The CDR3 DNA reads as TGCGCCACCTCCCTCAGGGGAGGCACTGAAGCTTTCTTT. The chain joins TRBV4-3 to TRBJ1-1; a weak D match, TRBD1 (6 bases). This CDR3 region has 13 residues. V gave up 10 bases and J gave up 4 bases, with 16 bases separating them. Germline values: CDR1 LGHNA, CDR2 YSLEER.

This clonotype was seen ten or more times. The genes are TRBV28 and TRBJ2-2; 7 positions match TRBD2. The CDR3 consists of 15 residues. The V segment lost 5 bases and the J segment 3 bases; nucleotides outside the gene matches: 6. CDR1 is MDHEN and CDR2 is SYDVKM in the germline V gene. The CDR3 reads CASSIRGLHTGELFF. The CDR3 nucleotides are TGTGCCAGCAGTATACGGGGACTACACACCGGGGAGCTGTTTTTT. The whole variable domain, remainder taken from reference TRBV28 and TRBJ2-2, is DVKVTQSSRYLVKRTGEKVFLECVQDMDHENMFWYRQDPGLGLRLIYFSYDVKMKEKGDIPEGYSVSREKKERFSLILESASTNQTSMYLCASSIRGLHTGELFFGEGSRLTVL.

This clonotype was counted a few times. The V and J genes are TRBV7-9 and TRBJ2-5; 10 bases align to TRBD2. The V gene end was trimmed by 6 bases and the J gene end by 4 bases; junction bases not matched to a gene: 5. CDR3 length: 14 residues. Germline loops: CDR1 SEHNR, CDR2 FQNEAQ (reference sequence). CDR3 DNA: TGTGCCAGCAGTCCCCTAGCGGGAGCAGAGACCCAGTACTTC. Translating it yields CASSPLAGAETQYF.

The chain joins TRBV9 to TRBJ2-4; D tentatively fits TRBD1 or TRBD2 (5 bases each). V lost 0 bases and J 8 bases, leaving 15 bases between the germline ends. Germline V lookup: CDR1 SGDLS, CDR2 YYNGEE. This CDR3 contains 15 residues. CDR3 sequence (DNA): TGTGCCAGCAGCGTAGCGGGGCGCGAAACGGACATTCAGTACTTC. This sequence encodes CASSVAGRETDIQYF.

This clonotype showed up just once. This chain links TRBV5-6 with TRBJ2-7; 10 bases line up with TRBD1. CDR3 length: 14 residues. Germline V gene sequence: CDR1 SGHDT, CDR2 YYEEEE. V lost 2 bases and J lost 4; bases outside the gene matches: 3. As DNA, the CDR3 is TGTGCCAGCAGCTTACCGGGACAGGGGTACGAGCAGTACTTC. Its protein is CASSLPGQGYEQYF.

This clonotype turned up a few times. The chain couples TRBV28 to TRBJ2-1; D is ambiguous. Trimming shortened V by 10 bases and J by 5 bases, and 12 bases separated the two germline ends. Germline V gene data show CDR1 as MDHEN and CDR2 as SYDVKM. The CDR3 is made up of 12 amino acids. The CDR3 protein is CATSYLDNEQFF. The DNA of the CDR3 is TGTGCCACCTCCTACTTGGACAATGAGCAGTTCTTC.

The chain uses TRBV12-3 or TRBV12-4 and TRBJ1-3; TRBD1 matches at 8 bases. V was clipped by 2 bases and J by 2 bases; unmatched bases: 8. The CDR3 consists of 17 residues. CDR3 amino acids: CASSLTIGRGPGNTIYF. CDR3 coding DNA: TGTGCCAGCAGTTTAACCATAGGCAGGGGGCCTGGAAACACCATATATTTT.

The chain combines TRBV7-9 with TRBJ1-6; D remains ambiguous. Germline assignment: CDR1 SEHNR and CDR2 FQNEAQ (reference sequence). The CDR3 runs to 13 residues. The ends were cut back, 2 bases at V and 7 bases at J, with 6 bases in the middle. The CDR3 loop is CASSLQENSPLHF. The CDR3 DNA is TGTGCCAGCAGCTTACAGGAGAATTCACCCCTCCACTTT.

Ten or more counts support this clonotype. The chain combines TRBV18 with TRBJ2-6; TRBD1 is a possible D gene (6 bases). The ends were cut back, 6 bases at V and 4 bases at J, with 10 bases in the middle. The CDR3 is 14 amino acids. Germline CDR1 KGHSH, CDR2 LQKENI. CDR3 sequence reads: CASSHGTGANVLTF. The CDR3 DNA sequence: TGTGCCAGCTCTCACGGGACAGGGGCCAACGTCCTGACTTTC.

The chain combines TRBV28 with TRBJ2-3; D may be TRBD2 (5 bases). Germline-derived CDR1 and CDR2 are MDHEN and SYDVKM. Trimming left V 2 bases short and J 6 bases short, with 24 bases between. This CDR3 comprises 18 residues. The CDR3 DNA sequence: TGTGCCAGCAGTTTAAGCCCCGTGGCTAGCAGGAGATCTGATACGCAGTATTTT. This translates into CASSLSPVASRRSDTQYF.

The V call is TRBV7-2, the J call TRBJ2-7; D is undetermined. The CDR3 is 15 residues long. In germline, CDR1 is SGHTA, CDR2 FQGNSA. The V gene lost 3 bases and the J gene lost 0 bases, with 12 bases spanning the gap. CDR3: CASSLTPTSSYEQYF. The CDR3 DNA reads as TGTGCCAGCAGCTTGACGCCTACGAGCTCCTACGAGCAGTACTTC.

The sample holds a few counts of this clonotype. The V and J genes are TRBV12-3 or TRBV12-4 and TRBJ2-3; 14 nucleotides line up with TRBD2. The CDR3 extends over 18 amino acids. V lost 0 bases to trimming and J lost 4 bases; unmatched junction nucleotides: 6. DNA for the CDR3: TGTGCCAGCAGTTTAGCGGGACTAGCGGGGGAAAGGGCAGATACGCAGTATTTT. This encodes CASSLAGLAGERADTQYF.

This chain joins TRBV6-6 and TRBJ2-7, with no clear D. This CDR3 has 12 amino acids. Per germline, CDR1 MNHNY and CDR2 SVGAGI (reference sequence). Deletions cut 6 bases from V and 2 bases from J, with 8 bases between. CDR3 DNA: TGTGCCAGCAGCGTGCGGCCCTACGAGCAGTACTTC. It specifies CASSVRPYEQYF.

This clonotype was observed many times. Here the CDR3 reads CASSLIGGTVNEQYF. CDR3 coding DNA: TGTGCCAGCAGCTTAATAGGCGGGACTGTCAACGAGCAGTACTTC. The rearrangement uses TRBV7-2 and TRBJ2-7, with D tentatively TRBD2 (6 bases). The CDR3 loop spans 15 amino acids. V was cut by 2 bases and J by 5 bases, with 16 bases left in between. CDR1 and CDR2 (germline): SGHTA, FQGNSA.

This clonotype has at least ten counts. The rearrangement uses TRBV5-1 and TRBJ2-7, with TRBD2 as a possible D gene (6 bases). Trimming removed 0 bases from V and 9 bases from J, with 13 bases in between. This CDR3 contains 13 residues. Germline V CDR1 and CDR2: SGHRS, YFSETQ. The CDR3 loop is CASSLAGAGRQYF. The CDR3 DNA sequence: TGCGCCAGCAGCTTGGCCGGGGCGGGACGGCAGTACTTC.

The J gene is TRBJ2-3, the V gene TRBV5-4; D is perhaps TRBD2 (6 bases). The germline gives CDR1 SGHNT, CDR2 YYREEE (reference sequence). With 0 bases removed from V and 1 base from J, the gap between germline ends came to 15 bases. The CDR3 sequence is 17 residues long. CDR3 region: CASSLVGGREGTDTQYF. The DNA of the CDR3 is TGTGCCAGCAGCTTGGTTGGAGGGCGCGAAGGCACAGATACGCAGTATTTT.

This clonotype was observed a handful of times. The chain uses TRBV20-1 and TRBJ2-5; D is undetermined. The CDR3 runs to 10 residues. The germline CDR1 and CDR2 sequences are DFQATT and SNEGSKA (reference sequence). The germline V and J ends were trimmed by 3 bases and 5 bases, with 4 bases remaining between them. The CDR3 loop reads CSARGETQYF. Written as DNA, the CDR3 is TGCAGTGCTAGGGGGGAGACCCAGTACTTC.

As DNA, the CDR3 is TGTGCCAGCAGCCAGTCGCTAATGACCGGGGAGCTGTTTTTT. It translates to CASSQSLMTGELFF. J is TRBJ2-2 and V is TRBV3-1; D is uncertain. The V and J ends lost 3 bases and 5 bases respectively, with 10 bases between them. The germline gives CDR1 LGHDT, CDR2 YNNKEL (reference sequence). The CDR3 spans 14 residues.

At least ten counts were recorded for this clonotype. The CDR3 DNA reads as TGTGCCAGCAGCCCGGGCGCCTACAATGAGCAGTTCTTC. It codes for CASSPGAYNEQFF. This chain joins TRBV11-2 and TRBJ2-1; no reliable D call. This CDR3 is built from 13 residues. Trimming shortened V by 5 bases and J by 2 bases, and 7 bases separated the two germline ends. From germline, CDR1 is SGHAT and CDR2 FQNNGV. Variable domain in full (rest from reference TRBV11-2 and TRBJ2-1): EAGVAQSPRYKIIEKRQSVAFWCNPISGHATLYWYQQILGQGPKLLIQFQNNGVVDDSQLPKDRFSAERLKGVDSTLKIQPAKLEDSAVYLCASSPGAYNEQFFGPGTRLTVL.